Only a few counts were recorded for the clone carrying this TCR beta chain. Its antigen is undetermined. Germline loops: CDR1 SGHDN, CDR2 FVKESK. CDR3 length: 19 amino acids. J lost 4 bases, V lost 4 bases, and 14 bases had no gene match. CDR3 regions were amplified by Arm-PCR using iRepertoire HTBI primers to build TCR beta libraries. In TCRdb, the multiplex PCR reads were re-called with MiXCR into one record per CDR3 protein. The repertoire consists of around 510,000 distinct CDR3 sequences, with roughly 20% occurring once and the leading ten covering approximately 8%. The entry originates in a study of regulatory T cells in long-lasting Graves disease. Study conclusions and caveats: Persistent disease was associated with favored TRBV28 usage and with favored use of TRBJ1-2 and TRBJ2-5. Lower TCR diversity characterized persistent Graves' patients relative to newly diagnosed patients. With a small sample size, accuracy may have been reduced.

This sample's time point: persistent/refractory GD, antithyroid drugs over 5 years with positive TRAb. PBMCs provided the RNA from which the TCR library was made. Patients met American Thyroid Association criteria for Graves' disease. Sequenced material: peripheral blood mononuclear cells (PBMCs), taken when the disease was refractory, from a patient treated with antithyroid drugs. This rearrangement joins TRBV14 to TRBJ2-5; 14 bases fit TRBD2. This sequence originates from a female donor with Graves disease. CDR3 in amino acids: CASSRYSGLAGVSAETQYF. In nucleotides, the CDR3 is TGTGCCAGCAGCCGTTATTCGGGACTAGCGGGAGTATCGGCAGAGACCCAGTACTTC.